Sequencing of this TCR beta chain was carried out in a study of breast tumors, draining lymph nodes, adjacent tissues. Each CDR3 protein gets one entry after TCRdb re-called the multiplex PCR reads with MiXCR. In the table there are thousands of distinct CDR3 sequences, over 40% of which are singletons. Overall study findings and caveats: Tumor and nontumor repertoires were significantly more similar in luminal-like than in basal-like breast cancer. Most tumor T cells seemingly derive from lymph node, then expand in tumor. Tumor TCR diversity was below lymph nodes but above nontumor tissue. The lymph node origin of tumor T cells was framed as consistent with a hypothesis, not demonstrated.

Points on this clonotype: Antigen: not known.

Germline assignment: CDR1 MRHNA and CDR2 SNTAGT. The V gene end was trimmed by 5 bases and the J gene end by 2 bases; junction bases not matched to a gene: 6. This CDR3 has 14 amino acids. Specimen: tumor-adjacent breast tissue. This chain uses TRBV6-4 with TRBJ2-7; 7 bases map to TRBD1. The receptor was derived from a female donor with breast cancer. Some clones in this sample may be carry-over from other donors' samples. The CDR3 coding sequence is TGTGCCAGCAGTTACAGGGGAATCGCCTACGAGCAGTACTTC. It is translated as CASSYRGIAYEQYF.